This T cell receptor beta chain was obtained from a study of T cells in Graves' hyperthyroidism and ophthalmopathy (dated by TCRdb to the late 2010s). For the wider study: Peripheral blood samples were taken at initial diagnosis, before any treatment was given. In addition, the study compared T-cell repertoires in thyroid tissue and in blood from a handful of Graves' hyperthyroidism patients. TCR Vbeta CDR3 sequencing of 120 to 150 peripheral blood samples (43 ophthalmopathy, some 75 hyperthyroidism and roughly 17 progressor patients) is reported in the paper. An independent validation cohort of under 20 hyperthyroidism patients and over 15 patients who later progressed to ophthalmopathy tested prospective prediction of ophthalmopathy. A discovery cohort of about 100 patients, fewer than 50 with Graves' ophthalmopathy and roughly 59 with stable Graves' hyperthyroidism, was used to find distinguishing TCR V-J signatures. For training and testing, the 80 to 100 patients in the discovery cohort were randomly divided in a 7:3 ratio. Following sampling, methimazole starting at 30 mg daily was given to hyperthyroidism patients, and high-dose intravenous methylprednisolone was given to ophthalmopathy patients. On the study overall, not on this receptor specifically: No statistical method was used to set the sample size in advance, and investigators knew the group allocation. Most expanded thyroid clonotypes (frequency above 0.001) were also found in blood, which suggests that blood repertoires may mirror thyroid immune responses. In validation, the model predicted progression to ophthalmopathy a median of around six months before onset, with roughly 70% sensitivity and roughly 72% specificity. A 13 V-J signature model separated ophthalmopathy from stable hyperthyroidism, with about 88% sensitivity and roughly 81% specificity in cross-validation and 80%/75% in testing.

Stable Graves' hyperthyroidism was defined as no progression to ophthalmopathy during 18 months of follow-up. Hyperthyroidism patients were newly diagnosed, had a disease duration of under 2 months, and were aged 18 to 65 years. Any patient with an uncontrolled infection, another autoimmune disease, pregnancy or lactation was excluded. Diagnoses relied on clinical symptoms, serum thyroxine and TRAb, thyroid ultrasound and orbital computed tomography. PBMCs were isolated from 7.5 to 10 ml of fresh peripheral blood by Ficoll-Paque density gradient centrifugation. Trizol reagent was used to extract total RNA, and RNA quality was then checked on an Agilent 2100 Bioanalyzer. TCR beta CDR3 regions were amplified from RNA transcripts. A first-round RT-PCR of the TCR CDR3 used the HTBI primer set with the Qiagen OneStep RT-PCR kit. A second multiplex PCR round built the libraries, followed by size selection and purification. Sequencing of the libraries was done on an Illumina HiSeq2000 using paired-end 100 bp reads. In the paper's pipeline: SOAPnuke was used to process the raw data, removing reads that contained adapters or uncalled bases, had a mean Phred below 15, or lacked an exact match to the constant primer or identifier. COPE v1.2.5 was used to merge high-quality paired reads, and clonotypes were defined as unique nucleotide sequences. Clonotypes were aligned to IMGT TRBV, TRBD and TRBJ reference segments using MiTCR v1.1. Only V-J combinations with frequency above 0.0001, covering 99.2% of repertoires, were analysed. The TCS score was defined as F50 (clonal expansion) divided by E x V (chaos), with BLOSUM62-based TCRdist calculated between CDR3 peptides within each V-J. Welch's t-statistics and random forest reduced several hundred V-J features to about 12, which were used in a naive Bayes classifier (R e1071). In-frame beta chains were kept once TCRdb had trimmed the public reads at Q25 with fastp and called clones with MiXCR. Every entry covers one CDR3 protein and lists the most common genes and DNA from its rows. The V and J calls were not made by the authors but by TCRdb's processing. In this sample the table shows approximately 640,000 distinct CDR3 sequences, approximately 15% of which occur a single time. The ten top clones hold about 16% of the sample.

The CDR3 has 15 amino acids, counting the end cysteine and phenylalanine. Just the 45-base CDR3 DNA is kept, in frame starting at base 1. The germline V gene specifies SNHLY as CDR1 and FYNNEI as CDR2. V and J are truncated by 6 bases and 3 bases respectively, leaving an intervening sequence of 15 bases. This clonotype was counted many times. Its target antigen remains unknown. No clone much larger than this one lies a single base away; base qualities are absent. The clonotype originates from a man aged 45 to 65 with Graves' hyperthyroidism. The sample taken for sequencing was blood. The chain links TRBV2 with TRBJ2-1, and TRBD1 may be the D gene, going by 6 matching bases. At the DNA level, the sequence is TGTGCCAGCAGCAGACAGGTCCTGGGCTACAATGAGCAGTTCTTC. This encodes CASSRQVLGYNEQFF.